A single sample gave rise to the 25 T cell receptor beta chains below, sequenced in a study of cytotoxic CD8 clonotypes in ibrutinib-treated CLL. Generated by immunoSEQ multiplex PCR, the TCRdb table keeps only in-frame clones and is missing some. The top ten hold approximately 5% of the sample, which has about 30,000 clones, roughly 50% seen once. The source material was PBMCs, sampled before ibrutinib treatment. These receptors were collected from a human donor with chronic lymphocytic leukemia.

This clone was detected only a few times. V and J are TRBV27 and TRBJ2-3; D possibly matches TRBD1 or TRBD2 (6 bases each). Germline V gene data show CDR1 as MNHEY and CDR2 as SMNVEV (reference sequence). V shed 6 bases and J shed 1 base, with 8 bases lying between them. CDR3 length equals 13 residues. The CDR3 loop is CASRRGGTDTQYF. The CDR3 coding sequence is TGTGCCAGCAGAAGGGGGGGCACAGATACGCAGTATTTT.

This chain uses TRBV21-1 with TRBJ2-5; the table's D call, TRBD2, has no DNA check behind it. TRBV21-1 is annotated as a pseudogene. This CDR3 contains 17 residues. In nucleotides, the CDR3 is TGTGCCAGCAGCAAAGGGAGGCTAGCGGGGGGTTTAGAGACCCAGTACTTC. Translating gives CASSKGRLAGGLETQYF.

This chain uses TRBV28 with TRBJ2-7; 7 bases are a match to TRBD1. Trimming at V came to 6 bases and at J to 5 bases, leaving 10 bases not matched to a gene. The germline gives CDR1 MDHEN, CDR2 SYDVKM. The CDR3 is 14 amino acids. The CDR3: CASSPDRLRDEQYF. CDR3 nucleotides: TGTGCCAGCAGCCCGGACAGGCTCCGCGACGAGCAGTACTTC. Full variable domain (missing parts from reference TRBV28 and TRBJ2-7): DVKVTQSSRYLVKRTGEKVFLECVQDMDHENMFWYRQDPGLGLRLIYFSYDVKMKEKGDIPEGYSVSREKKERFSLILESASTNQTSMYLCASSPDRLRDEQYFGPGTRLTVT.

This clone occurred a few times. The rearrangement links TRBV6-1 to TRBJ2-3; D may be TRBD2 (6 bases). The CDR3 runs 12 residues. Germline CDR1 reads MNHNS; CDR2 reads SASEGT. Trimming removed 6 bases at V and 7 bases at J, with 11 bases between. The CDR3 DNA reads TGTGCCAGCAGAACGGGACTTAATACGCAGTATTTT. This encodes CASRTGLNTQYF.

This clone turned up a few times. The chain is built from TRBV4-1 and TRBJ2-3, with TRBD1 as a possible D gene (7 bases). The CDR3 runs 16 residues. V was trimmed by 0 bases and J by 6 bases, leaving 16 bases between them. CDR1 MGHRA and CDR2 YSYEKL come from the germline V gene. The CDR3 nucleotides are TGCGCCAGCAGCCAAGACGGAGGGGGCGCAGGGGATACGCAGTATTTT. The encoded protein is CASSQDGGGAGDTQYF.

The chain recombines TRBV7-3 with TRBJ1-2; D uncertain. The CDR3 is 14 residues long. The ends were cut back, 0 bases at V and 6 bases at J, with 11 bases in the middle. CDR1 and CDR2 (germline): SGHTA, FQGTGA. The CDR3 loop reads CASSLTAADNGYTF. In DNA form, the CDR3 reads TGTGCCAGCAGCTTAACGGCGGCGGATAATGGCTACACCTTC. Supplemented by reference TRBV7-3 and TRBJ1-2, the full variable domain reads GAGVSQTPSNKVTEKGKYVELRCDPISGHTALYWYRQSLGQGPEFLIYFQGTGAADDSGLPNDRFFAVRPEGSVSTLKIQRTERGDSAVYLCASSLTAADNGYTFGSGTRLTVV.

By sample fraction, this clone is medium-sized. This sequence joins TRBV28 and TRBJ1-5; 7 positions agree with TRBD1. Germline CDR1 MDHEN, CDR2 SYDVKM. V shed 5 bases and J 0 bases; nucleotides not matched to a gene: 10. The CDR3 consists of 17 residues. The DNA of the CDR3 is TGTGCCAGCAGTCTCCCGGCGACAGGGTATAGCAATCAGCCCCAGCATTTT. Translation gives CASSLPATGYSNQPQHF.

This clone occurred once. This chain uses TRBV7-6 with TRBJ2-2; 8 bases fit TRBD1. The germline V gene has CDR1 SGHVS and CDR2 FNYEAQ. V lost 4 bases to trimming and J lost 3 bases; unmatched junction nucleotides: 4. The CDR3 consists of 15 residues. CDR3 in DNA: TGTGCCAGCAGCTCTGGGACAGGACACACCGGGGAGCTGTTTTTT. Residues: CASSSGTGHTGELFF.

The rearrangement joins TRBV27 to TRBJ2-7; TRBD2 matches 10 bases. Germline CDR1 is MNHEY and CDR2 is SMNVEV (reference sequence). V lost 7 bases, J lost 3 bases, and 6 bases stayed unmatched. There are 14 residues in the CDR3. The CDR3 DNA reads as TGTGCCAGCACCCCGACTAGCGGGCTCTACGAGCAGTACTTC. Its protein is CASTPTSGLYEQYF.

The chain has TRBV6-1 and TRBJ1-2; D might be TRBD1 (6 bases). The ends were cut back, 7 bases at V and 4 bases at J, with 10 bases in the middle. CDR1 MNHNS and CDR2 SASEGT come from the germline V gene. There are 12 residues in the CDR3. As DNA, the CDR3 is TGTGCCAGCAAACAGGGTGGCTATGGCTACACCTTC. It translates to CASKQGGYGYTF.

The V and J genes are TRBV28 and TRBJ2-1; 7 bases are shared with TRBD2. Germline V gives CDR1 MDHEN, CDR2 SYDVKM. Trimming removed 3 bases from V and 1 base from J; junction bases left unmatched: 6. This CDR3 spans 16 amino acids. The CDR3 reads CASSLFMRGSYNEQFF. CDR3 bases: TGTGCCAGCAGTTTGTTCATGCGGGGGTCCTACAATGAGCAGTTCTTC.

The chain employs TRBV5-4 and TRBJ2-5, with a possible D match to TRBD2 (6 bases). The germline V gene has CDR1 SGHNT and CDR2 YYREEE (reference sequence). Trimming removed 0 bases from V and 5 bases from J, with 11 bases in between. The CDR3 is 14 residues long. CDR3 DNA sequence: TGTGCCAGCAGCTTGGGTGTGACTAGGGAGACCCAGTACTTC. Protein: CASSLGVTRETQYF.

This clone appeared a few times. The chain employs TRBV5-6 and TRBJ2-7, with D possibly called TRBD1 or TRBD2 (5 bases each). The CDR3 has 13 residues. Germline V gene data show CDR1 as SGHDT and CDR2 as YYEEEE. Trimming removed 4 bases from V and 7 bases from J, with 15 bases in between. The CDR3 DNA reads TGTGCCAGCAGCGTTGGGACCCTTTGGGAGCAGTACTTC. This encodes CASSVGTLWEQYF.

CDR3 sequence: CSASTGVNYGYTF. The CDR3 nucleotides read TGCAGCGCTTCTACGGGGGTTAACTATGGCTACACCTTC. The V call is TRBV29-1, the J call TRBJ1-2; TRBD1 is a possible D gene (5 bases). Germline V gene data show CDR1 as SQVTM and CDR2 as ANQGSEA. The V and J ends lost 7 bases and 1 base respectively, with 13 bases between them. This CDR3 has 13 amino acids.

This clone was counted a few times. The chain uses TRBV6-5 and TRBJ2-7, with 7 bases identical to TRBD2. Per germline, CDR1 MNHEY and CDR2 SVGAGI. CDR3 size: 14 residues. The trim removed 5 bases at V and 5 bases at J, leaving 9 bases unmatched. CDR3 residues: CASSPLGGGNEQYF. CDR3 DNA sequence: TGTGCCAGCAGTCCCCTTGGGGGGGGGAACGAGCAGTACTTC.

The CDR3 DNA follows: TGTGCCAGCAGCCCCGGGGGGGTAGGCGCCTACGAGCAGTACTTC. As protein: CASSPGGVGAYEQYF. J is TRBJ2-5 and V is TRBV9; 8 bases align to TRBD2. The end of the DNA aligns better with TRBJ2-7, so the J call may be wrong. Germline V gene data show CDR1 as SGDLS and CDR2 as YYNGEE. The CDR3 has 15 residues.

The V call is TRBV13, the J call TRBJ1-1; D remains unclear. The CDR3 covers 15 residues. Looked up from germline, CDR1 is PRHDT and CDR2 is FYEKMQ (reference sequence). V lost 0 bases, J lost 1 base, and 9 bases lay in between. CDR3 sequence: CASSLGSPQNTEAFF. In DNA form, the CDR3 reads TGTGCCAGCAGCTTAGGATCCCCCCAGAACACTGAAGCTTTCTTT.

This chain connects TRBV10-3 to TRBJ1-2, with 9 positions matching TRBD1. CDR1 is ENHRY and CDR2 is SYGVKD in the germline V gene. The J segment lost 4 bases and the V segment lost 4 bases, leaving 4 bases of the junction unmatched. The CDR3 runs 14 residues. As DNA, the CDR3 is TGTGCCATCAGTGCCGACAGGGGGATCTATGGCTACACCTTC. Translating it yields CAISADRGIYGYTF.

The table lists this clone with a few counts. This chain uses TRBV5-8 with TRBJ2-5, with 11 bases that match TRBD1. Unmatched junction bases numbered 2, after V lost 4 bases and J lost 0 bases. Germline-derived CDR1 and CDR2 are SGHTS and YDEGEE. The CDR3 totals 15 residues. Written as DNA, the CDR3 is TGTGCCAGCAGCCGGGACAGGGGGTACCAAGAGACCCAGTACTTC. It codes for CASSRDRGYQETQYF. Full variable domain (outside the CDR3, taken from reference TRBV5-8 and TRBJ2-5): EAGVTQSPTHLIKTRGQQATLRCSPISGHTSVYWYQQALGLGLQFLLWYDEGEERNRGNFPPRFSGRQFPNYSSELNVNALELEDSALYLCASSRDRGYQETQYFGPGTRLLVL.

CDR3 coding DNA: TGTGCCATCAGTGTTCTGGGGGTGGGTTCACCCCTCCACTTT. Translated: CAISVLGVGSPLHF. The V call is TRBV10-3, the J call TRBJ1-6; D perhaps matches TRBD1 (5 bases). The germline V and J ends were trimmed by 4 bases and 9 bases, with 13 bases remaining between them. CDR1 is ENHRY, CDR2 SYGVKD, per germline. The length of the CDR3 is 14 residues.

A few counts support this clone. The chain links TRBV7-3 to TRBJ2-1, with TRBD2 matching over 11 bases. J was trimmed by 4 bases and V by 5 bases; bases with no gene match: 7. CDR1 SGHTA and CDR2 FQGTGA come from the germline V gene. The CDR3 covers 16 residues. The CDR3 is CASSAPGTSGYNEQFF. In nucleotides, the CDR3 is TGTGCCAGCAGCGCGCCCGGGACTAGCGGATACAATGAGCAGTTCTTC.

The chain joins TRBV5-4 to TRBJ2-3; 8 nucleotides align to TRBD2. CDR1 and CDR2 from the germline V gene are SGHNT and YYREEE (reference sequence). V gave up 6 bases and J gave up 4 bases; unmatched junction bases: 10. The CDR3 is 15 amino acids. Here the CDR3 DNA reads TGTGCCAGCACCACCACCGCCGGGGGGGCAGATACGCAGTATTTT. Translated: CASTTTAGGADTQYF.

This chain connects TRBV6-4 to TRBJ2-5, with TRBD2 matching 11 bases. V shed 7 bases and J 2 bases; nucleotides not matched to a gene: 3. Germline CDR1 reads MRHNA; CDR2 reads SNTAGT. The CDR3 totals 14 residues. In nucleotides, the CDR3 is TGTGCCAGCATGCTAGCGGGGGGACAAGAGACCCAGTACTTC. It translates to CASMLAGGQETQYF.

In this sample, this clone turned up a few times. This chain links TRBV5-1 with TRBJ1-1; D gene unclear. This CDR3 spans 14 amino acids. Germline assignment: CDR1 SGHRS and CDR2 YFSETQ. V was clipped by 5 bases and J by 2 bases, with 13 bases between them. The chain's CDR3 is CASRKDGDNTEAFF. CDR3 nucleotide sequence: TGCGCCAGCAGAAAGGACGGAGATAACACTGAAGCTTTCTTT.

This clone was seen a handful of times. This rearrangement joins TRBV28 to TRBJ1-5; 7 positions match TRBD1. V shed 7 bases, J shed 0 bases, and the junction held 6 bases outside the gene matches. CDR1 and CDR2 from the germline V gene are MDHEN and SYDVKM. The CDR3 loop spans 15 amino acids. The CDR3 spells CASIEGAVSNQPQHF. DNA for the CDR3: TGTGCCAGCATTGAGGGGGCAGTTAGCAATCAGCCCCAGCATTTT. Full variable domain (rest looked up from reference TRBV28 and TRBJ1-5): DVKVTQSSRYLVKRTGEKVFLECVQDMDHENMFWYRQDPGLGLRLIYFSYDVKMKEKGDIPEGYSVSREKKERFSLILESASTNQTSMYLCASIEGAVSNQPQHFGDGTRLSIL.